A single T cell receptor (beta chain) is shown here with its context. The data are from a study of blood T cell repertoires in COVID-19. The assay was immunoSEQ multiplex PCR, and TCRdb's table has in-frame clones only and misses some. Among 100,000 to 150,000 clones, under 90% were seen once, and the ten largest hold 10% to 15%. This CDR3 is built from 14 residues. V lost 0 bases and J lost 8; bases outside the gene matches: 6. The germline V gene encodes CDR1 SGHDN and CDR2 FVKESK. Input material: peripheral blood. This chain joins TRBV14 and TRBJ1-2; 7 bases map to TRBD1. The TCR sequence derives from a woman aged 55-69 years with acute or convalescent COVID-19. CDR3 sequence (DNA): TGTGCCAGCAGCCAAGAACAGGGGCTTGGAGGCTACACCTTC. Protein product: CASSQEQGLGGYTF.